This T cell receptor beta chain was sequenced during a study of CD8+CD57+ T cells in acquired aplastic anemia. Study in general: The sorted CD4+ and CD8+ cells yielded an average around 3 ug of DNA.

This clonotype has ten or more counts. Investigators profiled TCR beta VDJ and CDR3 from genomic DNA template. TCRdb fed the reads into MiXCR, producing one record per CDR3 protein. The table records hundreds of thousands of distinct CDR3 sequences, approximately 32% of them present only once. The sequenced patients had an expansion of CD8+CD57+ cells seen by flow cytometry. Germline CDR1 reads PRHDT; CDR2 reads FYEKMQ (reference sequence). This CDR3 is built from 16 residues. The J segment lost 3 bases and the V segment lost 4 bases, leaving 8 bases of the junction unmatched. The origin of this receptor is a human donor with aplastic anemia. Sample: sorted CD4+, CD8+, or CD8+CD57+ T cells (not recorded which) from PBMCs. J is TRBJ1-2 and V is TRBV13; 10 bases are shared with TRBD1. CDR3 sequence reads: CASSSRDRGLDYGYTF. In DNA form, the CDR3 reads TGTGCCAGCAGCTCACGGGACAGGGGCTTGGACTATGGCTACACCTTC.